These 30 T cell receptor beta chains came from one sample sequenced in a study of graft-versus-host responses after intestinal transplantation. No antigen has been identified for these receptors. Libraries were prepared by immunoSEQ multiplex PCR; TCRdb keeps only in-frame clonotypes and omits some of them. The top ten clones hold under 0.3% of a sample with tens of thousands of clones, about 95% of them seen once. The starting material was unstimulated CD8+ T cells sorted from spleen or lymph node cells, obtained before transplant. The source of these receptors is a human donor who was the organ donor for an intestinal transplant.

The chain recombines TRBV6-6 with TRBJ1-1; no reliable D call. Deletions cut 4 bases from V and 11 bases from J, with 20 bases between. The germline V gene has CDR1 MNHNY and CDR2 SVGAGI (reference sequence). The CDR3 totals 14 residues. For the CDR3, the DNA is TGTGCCAGCAGTTCCTCATTTGACCCTGGAAGCGCTTTCTTT. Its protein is CASSSSFDPGSAFF.

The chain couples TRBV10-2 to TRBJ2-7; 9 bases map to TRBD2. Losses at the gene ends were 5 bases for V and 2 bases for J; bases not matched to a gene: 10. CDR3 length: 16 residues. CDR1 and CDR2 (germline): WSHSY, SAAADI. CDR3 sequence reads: CASSTAGSGGTYEQYF. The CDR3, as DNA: TGCGCCAGCAGTACGGCGGGTAGCGGGGGAACCTACGAGCAGTACTTC.

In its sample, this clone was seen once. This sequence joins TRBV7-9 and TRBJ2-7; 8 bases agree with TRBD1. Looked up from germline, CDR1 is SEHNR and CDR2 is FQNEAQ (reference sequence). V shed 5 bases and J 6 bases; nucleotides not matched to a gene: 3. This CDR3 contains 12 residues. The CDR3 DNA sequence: TGTGCCAGCAGCGCGGACAGGGCCGAGCAGTACTTC. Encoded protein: CASSADRAEQYF.

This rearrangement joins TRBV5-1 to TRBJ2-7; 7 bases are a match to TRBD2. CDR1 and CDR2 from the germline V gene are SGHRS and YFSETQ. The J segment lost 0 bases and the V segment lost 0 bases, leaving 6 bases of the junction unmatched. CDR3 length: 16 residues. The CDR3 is CASSLAGGGSSYEQYF. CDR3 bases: TGCGCCAGCAGCTTGGCCGGCGGGGGAAGCTCCTACGAGCAGTACTTC.

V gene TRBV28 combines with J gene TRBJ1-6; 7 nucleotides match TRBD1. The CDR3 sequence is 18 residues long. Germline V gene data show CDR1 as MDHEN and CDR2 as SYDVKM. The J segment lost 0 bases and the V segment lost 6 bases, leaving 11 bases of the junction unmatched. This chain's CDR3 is CASRPRQGVGSYNSPLHF. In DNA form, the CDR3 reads TGTGCCAGCAGGCCACGACAGGGTGTTGGCTCCTATAATTCACCCCTCCACTTT.

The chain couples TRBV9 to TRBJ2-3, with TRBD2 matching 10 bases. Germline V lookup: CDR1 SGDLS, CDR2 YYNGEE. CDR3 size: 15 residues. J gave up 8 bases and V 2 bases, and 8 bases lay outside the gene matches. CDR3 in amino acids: CASSVSGGDRGTQYF. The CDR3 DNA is TGTGCCAGCAGCGTCAGCGGGGGGGATCGGGGTACGCAGTATTTT.

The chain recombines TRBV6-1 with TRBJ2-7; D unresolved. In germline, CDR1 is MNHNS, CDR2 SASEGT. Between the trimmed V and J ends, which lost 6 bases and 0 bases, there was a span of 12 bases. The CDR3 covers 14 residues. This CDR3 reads CASRPLDGSYEQYF. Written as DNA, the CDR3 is TGTGCCAGCAGACCTCTGGACGGCTCCTACGAGCAGTACTTC.

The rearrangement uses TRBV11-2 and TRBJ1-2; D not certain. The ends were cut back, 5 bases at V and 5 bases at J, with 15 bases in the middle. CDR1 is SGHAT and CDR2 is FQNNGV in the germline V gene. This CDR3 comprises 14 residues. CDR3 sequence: CASSPNPSGYGYTF. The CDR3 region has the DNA TGTGCCAGCAGCCCTAACCCCAGTGGATATGGCTACACCTTC.

Here the CDR3 DNA reads TGCGCCAGCAGCCAATCTAGCGGGGGTACGTACGAGCAGTACTTC. This translates into CASSQSSGGTYEQYF. This rearrangement joins TRBV4-1 to TRBJ2-7; TRBD2 aligns across 10 bases. The V segment lost 2 bases and the J segment 4 bases; nucleotides outside the gene matches: 5. CDR3 length: 15 residues. Germline CDR1 reads MGHRA; CDR2 reads YSYEKL.

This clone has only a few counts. CDR3 sequence (DNA): TGTGCCAGCAGTTTATTAGGGTCCGAGCAGTACTTC. This codes for CASSLLGSEQYF. The gene calls are TRBV27 and TRBJ2-7; D is undetermined. The germline V gene has CDR1 MNHEY and CDR2 SMNVEV (reference sequence). The CDR3 consists of 12 residues. With 1 base removed from V and 6 bases from J, the gap between germline ends came to 7 bases.

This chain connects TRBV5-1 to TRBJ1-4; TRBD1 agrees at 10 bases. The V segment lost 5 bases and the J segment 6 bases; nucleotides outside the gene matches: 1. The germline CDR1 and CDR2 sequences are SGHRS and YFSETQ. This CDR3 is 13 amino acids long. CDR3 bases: TGCGCCAGCAGGGGGACAGGGGATGAAAAACTGTTTTTT. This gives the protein CASRGTGDEKLFF.

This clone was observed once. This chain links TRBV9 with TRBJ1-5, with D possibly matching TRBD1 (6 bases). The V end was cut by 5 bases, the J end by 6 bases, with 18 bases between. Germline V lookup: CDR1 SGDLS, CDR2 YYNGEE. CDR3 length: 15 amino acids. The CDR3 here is CASSYDGGQAQPQHF. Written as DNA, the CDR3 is TGTGCCAGCAGTTACGACGGGGGGCAGGCTCAGCCCCAGCATTTT.

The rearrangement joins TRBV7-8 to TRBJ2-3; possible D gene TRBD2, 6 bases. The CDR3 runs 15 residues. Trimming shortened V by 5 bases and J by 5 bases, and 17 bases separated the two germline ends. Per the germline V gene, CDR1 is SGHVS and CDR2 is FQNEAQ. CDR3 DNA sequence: TGTGCCAGCAGCGCGGGACCGGGCGGTGAAGATACGCAGTATTTT. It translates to CASSAGPGGEDTQYF. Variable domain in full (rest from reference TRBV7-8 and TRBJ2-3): GAGVSQSPRYKVAKRGQDVALRCDPISGHVSLFWYQQALGQGPEFLTYFQNEAQLDKSGLPSDRFFAERPEGSVSTLKIQRTQQEDSAVYLCASSAGPGGEDTQYFGPGTRLTVL.

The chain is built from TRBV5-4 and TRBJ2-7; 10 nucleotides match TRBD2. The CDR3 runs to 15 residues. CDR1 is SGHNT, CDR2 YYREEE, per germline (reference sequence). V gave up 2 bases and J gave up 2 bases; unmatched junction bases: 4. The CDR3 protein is CASSFRTSGPYEQYF. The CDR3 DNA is TGTGCCAGCAGCTTCCGGACTAGCGGACCCTACGAGCAGTACTTC. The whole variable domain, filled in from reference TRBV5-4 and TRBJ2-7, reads ETGVTQSPTHLIKTRGQQVTLRCSSQSGHNTVSWYQQALGQGPQFIFQYYREEENGRGNFPPRFSGLQFPNYSSELNVNALELDDSALYLCASSFRTSGPYEQYFGPGTRLTVT.

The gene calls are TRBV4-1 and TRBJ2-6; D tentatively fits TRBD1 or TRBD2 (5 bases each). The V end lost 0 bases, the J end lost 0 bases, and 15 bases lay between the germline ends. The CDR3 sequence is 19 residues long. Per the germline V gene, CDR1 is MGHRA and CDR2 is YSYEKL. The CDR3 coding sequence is TGCGCCAGCAGCCAAGAGGGACCGGTGGAGAGCTCTGGGGCCAACGTCCTGACTTTC. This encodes CASSQEGPVESSGANVLTF.

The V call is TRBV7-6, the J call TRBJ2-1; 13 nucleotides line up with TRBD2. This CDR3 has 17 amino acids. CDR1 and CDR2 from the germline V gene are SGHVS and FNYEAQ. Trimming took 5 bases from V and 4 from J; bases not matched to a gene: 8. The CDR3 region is CASSLLAGGPEYNEQFF. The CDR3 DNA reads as TGTGCCAGCAGCCTACTAGCGGGGGGGCCAGAATACAATGAGCAGTTCTTC. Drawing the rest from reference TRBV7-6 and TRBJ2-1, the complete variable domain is GAGVSQSPRYKVTKRGQDVALRCDPISGHVSLYWYRQALGQGPEFLTYFNYEAQQDKSGLPNDRFSAERPEGSISTLTIQRTEQRDSAMYRCASSLLAGGPEYNEQFFGPGTRLTVL.

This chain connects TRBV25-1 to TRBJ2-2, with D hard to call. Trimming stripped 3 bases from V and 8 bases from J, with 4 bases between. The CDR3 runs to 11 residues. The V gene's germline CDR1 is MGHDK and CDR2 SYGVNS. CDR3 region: CASSDGGELFF. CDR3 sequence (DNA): TGTGCCAGCAGTGACGGTGGGGAGCTGTTTTTT.

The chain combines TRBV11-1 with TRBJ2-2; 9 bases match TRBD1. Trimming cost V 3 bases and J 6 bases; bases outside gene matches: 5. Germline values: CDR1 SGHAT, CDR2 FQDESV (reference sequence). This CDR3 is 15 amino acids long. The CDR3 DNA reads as TGTGCCAGCAGCTTTGGGGACAGGGAGCCCGGGGAGCTGTTTTTT. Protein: CASSFGDREPGELFF.

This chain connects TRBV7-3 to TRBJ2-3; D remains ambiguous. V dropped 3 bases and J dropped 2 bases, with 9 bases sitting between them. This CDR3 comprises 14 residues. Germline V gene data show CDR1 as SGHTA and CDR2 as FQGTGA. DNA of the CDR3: TGTGCCAGCAGCTTGTATGAATCCACAGATACGCAGTATTTT. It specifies CASSLYESTDTQYF. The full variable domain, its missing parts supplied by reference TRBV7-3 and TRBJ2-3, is GAGVSQTPSNKVTEKGKYVELRCDPISGHTALYWYRQSLGQGPEFLIYFQGTGAADDSGLPNDRFFAVRPEGSVSTLKIQRTERGDSAVYLCASSLYESTDTQYFGPGTRLTVL.

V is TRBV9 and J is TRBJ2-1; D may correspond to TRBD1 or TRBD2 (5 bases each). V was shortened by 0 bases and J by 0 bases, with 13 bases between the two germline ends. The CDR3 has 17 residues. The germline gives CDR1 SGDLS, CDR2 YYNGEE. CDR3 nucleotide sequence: TGTGCCAGCAGCGTAGGGTGGGGGTCCCCCTCCTACAATGAGCAGTTCTTC. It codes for CASSVGWGSPSYNEQFF.

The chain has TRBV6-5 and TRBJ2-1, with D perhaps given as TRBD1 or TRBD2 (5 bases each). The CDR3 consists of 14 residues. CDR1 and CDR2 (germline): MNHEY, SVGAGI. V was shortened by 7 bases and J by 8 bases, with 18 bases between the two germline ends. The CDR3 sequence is CASTPSGRWDEQFF. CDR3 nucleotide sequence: TGTGCCAGCACCCCCTCAGGGAGATGGGATGAGCAGTTCTTC.

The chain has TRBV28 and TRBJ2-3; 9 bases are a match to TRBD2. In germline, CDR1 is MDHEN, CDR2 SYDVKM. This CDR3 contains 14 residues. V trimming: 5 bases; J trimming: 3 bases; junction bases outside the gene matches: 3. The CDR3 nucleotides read TGTGCCAGCAGTCGTAGCGGGGGAACAGATACGCAGTATTTT. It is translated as CASSRSGGTDTQYF.

The CDR3 bases are TGTGCCAGCAGCTTATTAGGGGGTAGCAATCAGCCCCAGCATTTT. Its translation is CASSLLGGSNQPQHF. This chain uses TRBV7-3 with TRBJ1-5, with D perhaps matching TRBD1 (6 bases). Trimming shortened V by 2 bases and J by 0 bases, and 8 bases separated the two germline ends. Germline V gene lookup returns CDR1 SGHTA and CDR2 FQGTGA. This CDR3 contains 15 residues.

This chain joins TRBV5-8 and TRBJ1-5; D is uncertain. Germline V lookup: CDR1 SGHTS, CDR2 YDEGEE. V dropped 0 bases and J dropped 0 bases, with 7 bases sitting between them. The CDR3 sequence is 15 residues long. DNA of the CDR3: TGTGCCAGCAGCTTGGCATGGGGTAGCAATCAGCCCCAGCATTTT. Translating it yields CASSLAWGSNQPQHF.

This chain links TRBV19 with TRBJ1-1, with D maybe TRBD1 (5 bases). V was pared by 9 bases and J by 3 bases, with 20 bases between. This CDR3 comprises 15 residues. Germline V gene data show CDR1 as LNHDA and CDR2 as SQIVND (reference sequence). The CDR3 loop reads CASTSWGGRDTEAFF. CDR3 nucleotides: TGTGCCAGCACCTCCTGGGGGGGACGAGACACTGAAGCTTTCTTT.

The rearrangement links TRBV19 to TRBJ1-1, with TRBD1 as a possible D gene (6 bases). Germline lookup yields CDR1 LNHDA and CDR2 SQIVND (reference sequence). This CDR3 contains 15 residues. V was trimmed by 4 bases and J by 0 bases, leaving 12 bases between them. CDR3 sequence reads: CASSTWTAMNTEAFF. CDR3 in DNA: TGTGCCAGTAGTACCTGGACAGCCATGAACACTGAAGCTTTCTTT.

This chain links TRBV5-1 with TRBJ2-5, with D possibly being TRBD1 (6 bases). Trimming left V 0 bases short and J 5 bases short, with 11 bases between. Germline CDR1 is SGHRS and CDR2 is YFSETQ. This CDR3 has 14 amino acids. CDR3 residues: CASSLAGGRETQYF. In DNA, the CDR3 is TGCGCCAGCAGCTTGGCTGGGGGCCGGGAGACCCAGTACTTC.

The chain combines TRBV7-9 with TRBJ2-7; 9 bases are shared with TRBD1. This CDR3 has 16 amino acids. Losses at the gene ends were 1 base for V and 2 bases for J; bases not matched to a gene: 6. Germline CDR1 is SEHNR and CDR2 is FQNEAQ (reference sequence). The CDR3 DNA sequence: TGTGCCAGCAGCTTAGTTGGGACAGGGTGGGCCTACGAGCAGTACTTC. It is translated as CASSLVGTGWAYEQYF.

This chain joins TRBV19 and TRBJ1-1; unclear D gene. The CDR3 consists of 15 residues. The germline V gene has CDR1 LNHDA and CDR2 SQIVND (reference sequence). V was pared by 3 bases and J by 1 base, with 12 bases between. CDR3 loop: CASSIRTDWNTEAFF. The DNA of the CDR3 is TGTGCCAGTAGTATTAGGACTGATTGGAACACTGAAGCTTTCTTT. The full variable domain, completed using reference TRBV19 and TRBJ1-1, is DGGITQSPKYLFRKEGQNVTLSCEQNLNHDAMYWYRQDPGQGLRLIYYSQIVNDFQKGDIAEGYSVSREKKESFPLTVTSAQKNPTAFYLCASSIRTDWNTEAFFGQGTRLTVV.

CDR3 bases: TGTGCCAGCAGCTTGCCACTACCGGGATTTCAAGAGACCCAGTACTTC. This codes for CASSLPLPGFQETQYF. V gene TRBV5-4 combines with J gene TRBJ2-5, with D possibly TRBD2 on 5 matching bases. V was trimmed by 1 base and J by 2 bases, leaving 15 bases between them. This CDR3 comprises 16 residues. The germline V gene has CDR1 SGHNT and CDR2 YYREEE (reference sequence).